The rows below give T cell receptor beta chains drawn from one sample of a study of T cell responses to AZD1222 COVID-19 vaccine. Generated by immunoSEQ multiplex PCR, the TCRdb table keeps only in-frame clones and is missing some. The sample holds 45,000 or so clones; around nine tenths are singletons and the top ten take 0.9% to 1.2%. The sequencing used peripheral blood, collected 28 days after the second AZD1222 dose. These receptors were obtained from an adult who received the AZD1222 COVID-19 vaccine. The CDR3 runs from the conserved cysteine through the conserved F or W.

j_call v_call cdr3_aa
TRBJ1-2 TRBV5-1 CASSFSGQGAYEESGYTF
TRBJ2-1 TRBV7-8 CASSLLSGGPSYNEQFF
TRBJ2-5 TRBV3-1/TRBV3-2 CASSGWKWETQYF
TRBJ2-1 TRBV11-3 CASSLYTASYNEQFF
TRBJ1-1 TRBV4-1 CASSQPELHKGRPNTEAFF
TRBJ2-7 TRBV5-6 CASSDRVAYEQYF
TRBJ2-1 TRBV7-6 CASSPGTRSSYNEQFF
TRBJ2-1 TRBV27 CASPGGSSYNEQFF
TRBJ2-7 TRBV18 CASSTTSEQYF
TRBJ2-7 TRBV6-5 CASILGQGIDEQYF
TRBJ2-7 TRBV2 CASRGQSYEQYF
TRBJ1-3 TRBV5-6 CASSLGGVSSGNTIYF
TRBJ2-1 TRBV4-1 CASSHPRDEQFF
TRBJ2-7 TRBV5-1 CASSLKALDYEQYF
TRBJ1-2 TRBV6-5 CASNRDRGNYGYTF
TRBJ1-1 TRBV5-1 CASSYGQLNTEAFF
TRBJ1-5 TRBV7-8 CASSLARTGNQPQHF
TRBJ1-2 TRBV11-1 CASSFSGTGVGYTF
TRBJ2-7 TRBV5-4 CASSSQGGPYEQYF
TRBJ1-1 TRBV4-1 CASSQRGYRLGTEAFF
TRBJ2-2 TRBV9 CASTRLAGVNTGELFF
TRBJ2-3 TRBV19 CASSIGISGRTDTQYF
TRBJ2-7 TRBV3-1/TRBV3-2 CASSRSGSPYEQYF